This TCR beta chain was retrieved from a study of T cells in Graves' hyperthyroidism and ophthalmopathy. Whole-study results and caveats: Most thyroid clonotypes with frequency above 0.001 were detected in blood.

V was pared by 6 bases and J by 2 bases, with 8 bases between. Germline-derived CDR1 and CDR2 are DFQATT and SNEGSKA (reference sequence). This CDR3 spans 11 amino acids. This clonotype was recorded at least ten times. Its antigen is still unknown. TCR beta CDR3 regions were amplified from RNA. Initially, a first-round RT-PCR of the TCR CDR3 employed the HTBI primer set. TCRdb ran MiXCR on the multiplex PCR reads and lists one entry per CDR3 protein. The sample has 750,000 to 950,000 distinct CDR3 sequences, around 38% seen once. The sequencing sample was made of blood. V is TRBV20-1 and J is TRBJ2-7; D ambiguous. The TCR comes from a man between 18 and 29 years old with Graves' hyperthyroidism. The CDR3 region is CSASNAYEQYF. CDR3 DNA: TGCAGTGCCTCGAATGCCTACGAGCAGTACTTC.